A single sample is the source of the 20 T cell receptor beta chains below, sequenced in a study of blood T cell repertoires in COVID-19. Method: immunoSEQ multiplex PCR; TCRdb's copy keeps in-frame clones and lacks some. The sample lists 310,000 or so clones; around 85% were seen once. Sequencing used peripheral blood. The receptors were gathered from a woman aged 25 to 39 who had recovered from COVID-19.

There are a few counts of this clone. The V call is TRBV10-3, the J call TRBJ2-7; 7 bases are a match to TRBD1. The germline V gene has CDR1 ENHRY and CDR2 SYGVKD. CDR3 size: 11 residues. V lost 9 bases to trimming and J lost 3 bases; unmatched junction nucleotides: 2. CDR3 sequence reads: CAIGDSYEQYF. CDR3 sequence (DNA): TGTGCCATTGGGGACAGCTACGAGCAGTACTTC.

The chain employs TRBV11-3 and TRBJ1-3, with a tentative D call TRBD1 (5 bases). Per germline, CDR1 SGHNT and CDR2 YENEEA. This CDR3 is 12 amino acids long. V lost 5 bases, J lost 8 bases, and 10 bases lay in between. The CDR3 DNA follows: TGTGCCAGCAGCCCCGGAGGGGACACCATATATTTT. It codes for CASSPGGDTIYF.

The rearrangement uses TRBV7-2 and TRBJ2-7; D remains ambiguous. Germline assignment: CDR1 SGHTA and CDR2 FQGNSA. CDR3 size: 14 residues. The V and J ends lost 5 bases and 2 bases respectively, with 13 bases between them. The CDR3 loop reads CASSVSPGPYEQYF. The DNA of the CDR3 is TGTGCCAGCAGCGTAAGTCCAGGCCCCTACGAGCAGTACTTC.

CDR3 bases: TGTGCCAGCAGCTTACTCAACCTAGCGGGGGGGCGCGAGCAGTACTTC. It specifies CASSLLNLAGGREQYF. The rearrangement uses TRBV11-2 and TRBJ2-7; 12 positions match TRBD2. The ends lost 2 bases at V and 6 bases at J; junction bases unmatched: 8. The CDR3 is 16 amino acids. Germline V gene data show CDR1 as SGHAT and CDR2 as FQNNGV.

The rearrangement joins TRBV28 to TRBJ2-3, with TRBD2 as a possible D gene (6 bases). The germline V gene encodes CDR1 MDHEN and CDR2 SYDVKM. V dropped 1 base and J dropped 0 bases, with 8 bases sitting between them. The length of the CDR3 is 15 residues. In DNA form, the CDR3 reads TGTGCCAGCAGTTTATCCGGGAGCAGCACAGATACGCAGTATTTT. Protein sequence: CASSLSGSSTDTQYF.

The chain couples TRBV5-8 to TRBJ2-1; TRBD1 agrees at 8 bases. V gave up 6 bases and J gave up 0 bases; unmatched junction bases: 14. Germline V CDR1 and CDR2: SGHTS, YDEGEE. CDR3 size: 18 residues. CDR3 in DNA: TGTGCCAGCACCCAGGACAGGGCCAGCGCGGACTCCTACAATGAGCAGTTCTTC. This encodes CASTQDRASADSYNEQFF.

V usage is TRBV19 and J usage is TRBJ2-1, with no clear D. V gave up 1 base and J gave up 3 bases, with 4 bases separating them. The CDR3 contains 13 residues. Germline lookup yields CDR1 LNHDA and CDR2 SQIVND (reference sequence). CDR3 region: CASSIGYYNEQFF. For the CDR3, the DNA is TGTGCCAGTAGTATAGGCTACTACAATGAGCAGTTCTTC.

This rearrangement joins TRBV9 to TRBJ2-3; D is uncertain. There are 13 residues in the CDR3. V dropped 4 bases and J dropped 6 bases, with 12 bases sitting between them. Germline V gives CDR1 SGDLS, CDR2 YYNGEE. The CDR3 DNA follows: TGTGCCAGCAGCCCCGATGTCGGGGATACGCAGTATTTT. Translating gives CASSPDVGDTQYF.

The chain is built from TRBV19 and TRBJ2-1; the match to TRBD2 covers 13 bases. Germline V CDR1 and CDR2: LNHDA, SQIVND (reference sequence). The CDR3 spans 15 residues. Trimming cost V 5 bases and J 7 bases; bases outside gene matches: 5. This CDR3 is CASSFPGLAGNEQFF. The CDR3 nucleotides are TGTGCCAGTAGTTTCCCGGGACTAGCGGGGAATGAGCAGTTCTTC.

This chain joins TRBV7-8 and TRBJ2-7; TRBD1 matches at 11 bases. Unmatched junction bases numbered 5, after V lost 3 bases and J lost 4 bases. The CDR3 loop spans 15 amino acids. Germline-derived CDR1 and CDR2 are SGHVS and FQNEAQ. This chain's CDR3 is CASSFSGDRGYEQYF. CDR3 coding DNA: TGTGCCAGCAGCTTTTCCGGGGACAGGGGGTACGAGCAGTACTTC. The whole variable domain, remainder taken from reference TRBV7-8 and TRBJ2-7, is GAGVSQSPRYKVAKRGQDVALRCDPISGHVSLFWYQQALGQGPEFLTYFQNEAQLDKSGLPSDRFFAERPEGSVSTLKIQRTQQEDSAVYLCASSFSGDRGYEQYFGPGTRLTVT.

The chain employs TRBV27 and TRBJ2-7, with 8 bases identical to TRBD2. The CDR3 runs to 15 residues. V lost 7 bases, J lost 4 bases, and 12 bases stayed unmatched. Germline loops: CDR1 MNHEY, CDR2 SMNVEV (reference sequence). Here the CDR3 reads CASTSLERGIYEQYF. The CDR3 DNA sequence: TGTGCCAGCACCTCACTTGAGCGGGGGATTTACGAGCAGTACTTC.

The chain is built from TRBV19 and TRBJ1-1; 7 bases map to TRBD1. CDR1 is LNHDA, CDR2 SQIVND, per germline (reference sequence). The CDR3 is made up of 15 amino acids. The V and J ends lost 6 bases and 3 bases, in that order; junction bases with no gene match: 10. The CDR3 reads CASRVGRGLDTEAFF. Here the CDR3 DNA reads TGTGCCAGTAGAGTGGGAAGGGGGCTGGACACTGAAGCTTTCTTT.

The J gene is TRBJ2-1, the V gene TRBV9; D might be TRBD2 (6 bases). V shed 2 bases and J shed 5 bases, with 17 bases lying between them. Germline values: CDR1 SGDLS, CDR2 YYNGEE. The CDR3 contains 16 residues. The CDR3 loop is CASSVLEEGFDNEQFF. For the CDR3, the DNA is TGTGCCAGCAGCGTCCTCGAGGAGGGTTTTGACAATGAGCAGTTCTTC.

The chain uses TRBV30 and TRBJ1-6; 8 nucleotides agree with TRBD1. The germline V gene has CDR1 GTSNPN and CDR2 SVGIG (reference sequence). The CDR3 sequence is 13 residues long. CDR3 amino acids: CAWCQDRDSPLHF. DNA of the CDR3: TGTGCTTGGTGTCAGGACAGGGATTCACCCCTCCACTTT.

This chain connects TRBV30 to TRBJ1-2; D may be TRBD1 (5 bases). The CDR3 consists of 13 residues. Trimming took off 2 bases at V and 1 base at J, with 8 bases between the two ends. Germline-derived CDR1 and CDR2 are GTSNPN and SVGIG (reference sequence). DNA for the CDR3: TGTGCCTGGAGTCAGGGTAATAACTATGGCTACACCTTC. Protein sequence: CAWSQGNNYGYTF. The full variable domain, with the rest looked up from reference TRBV30 and TRBJ1-2, is SQTIHQWPATLVQPVGSPLSLECTVEGTSNPNLYWYRQAAGRGLQLLFYSVGIGQISSEVPQNLSASRPQDRQFILSSKKLLLSDSGFYLCAWSQGNNYGYTFGSGTRLTVV.

The chain employs TRBV30 and TRBJ1-2, with 7 bases aligning to TRBD1. Germline CDR1 reads GTSNPN; CDR2 reads SVGIG (reference sequence). The CDR3 loop spans 13 amino acids. The V gene end was trimmed by 0 bases and the J gene end by 13 bases; junction bases not matched to a gene: 11. CDR3 DNA sequence: TGTGCCTGGAGTGTAGGGACAGACCACTGGGGCACCTTC. Translated, it gives CAWSVGTDHWGTF.

The chain recombines TRBV11-2 with TRBJ2-7, with 7 bases fitting TRBD1. Trimming cost V 5 bases and J 4 bases; bases outside gene matches: 8. CDR3 size: 14 residues. CDR1 and CDR2 from the germline V gene are SGHAT and FQNNGV. The CDR3 nucleotides are TGTGCCAGCAGCGCCTGGGACAGACATTACGAGCAGTACTTC. Translated: CASSAWDRHYEQYF.

This CDR3 reads CASSLVGGETQYF. CDR3 nucleotide sequence: TGTGCCAGCAGCCTTGTGGGGGGGGAGACCCAGTACTTC. This chain uses TRBV3-1 (or the pseudogene TRBV3-2) with TRBJ2-5, with 7 bases identical to TRBD2. The J segment lost 5 bases and the V segment lost 4 bases, leaving 4 bases of the junction unmatched. CDR1 and CDR2 from the germline V gene are LGHDT and YNNKEL (reference sequence). This CDR3 contains 13 residues.

The chain employs TRBV29-1 and TRBJ2-3; 8 nucleotides align to TRBD2. The CDR3 spans 15 residues. Losses at the gene ends were 5 bases for V and 0 bases for J; bases not matched to a gene: 7. Germline CDR1 and CDR2: SQVTM and ANQGSEA. CDR3 amino acids: CSVIDGLASTDTQYF. CDR3 nucleotides: TGCAGCGTTATCGATGGACTAGCAAGCACAGATACGCAGTATTTT.

CDR3 in amino acids: CASSEAGYGEAFF. The CDR3 coding sequence is TGTGCCAGCAGTGAGGCAGGGTATGGAGAAGCTTTCTTT. The chain has TRBV6-1 and TRBJ1-1; D is possibly TRBD1 (5 bases). The CDR3 is 13 residues long. Germline values: CDR1 MNHNS, CDR2 SASEGT. The V and J ends lost 3 bases and 8 bases respectively, with 13 bases between them.